The 26 T cell receptor beta chains given below trace back to one sample, sequenced in a study of blood T cell repertoires in COVID-19. Some clones are missing from TCRdb's copy, which holds only in-frame ones; the method was immunoSEQ multiplex PCR. The data show 160,000 or so clones, roughly four fifths seen once. The sample taken for sequencing was peripheral blood. These receptors all come from a human donor in a cohort sampled during active COVID-19.

The chain couples TRBV27 to TRBJ1-2; TRBD1 aligns across 10 bases. The CDR3 spans 14 residues. The V and J ends lost 5 bases and 5 bases, in that order; junction bases with no gene match: 5. The V gene's germline CDR1 is MNHEY and CDR2 SMNVEV (reference sequence). The CDR3 protein is CASSPPGQGYGYTF. As DNA, the CDR3 is TGTGCCAGCAGTCCGCCGGGACAGGGGTATGGCTACACCTTC.

This clone was found once. The chain uses TRBV6-5 and TRBJ1-1; unclear D gene. V was clipped by 0 bases and J by 1 base, with 12 bases between them. Germline values: CDR1 MNHEY, CDR2 SVGAGI. The CDR3 is 16 amino acids. The DNA of the CDR3 is TGTGCCAGCAGTTACTCGAAGGCACCGGGGAACACTGAAGCTTTCTTT. Translation: CASSYSKAPGNTEAFF.

There are a few counts of this clone. The chain combines TRBV6-6 with TRBJ2-2; 7 bases are shared with TRBD1. CDR1 and CDR2 (germline): MNHNY, SVGAGI (reference sequence). This CDR3 contains 15 residues. Germline trimming cut 7 bases from V and 2 bases from J; bases unmatched to any gene: 7. The CDR3 is CASKTGTANTGELFF. CDR3 DNA sequence: TGTGCCAGCAAAACCGGGACAGCAAACACCGGGGAGCTGTTTTTT.

This rearrangement joins TRBV2 to TRBJ2-3, with TRBD2 as a possible D gene (5 bases). V was trimmed by 8 bases and J by 8 bases, leaving 32 bases between them. CDR3 length: 18 residues. Germline V gene sequence: CDR1 SNHLY, CDR2 FYNNEI. The CDR3, as DNA: TGTGCCAGCTTCCGCGTTTTGAGAGGGAAGACTGTTATTGGTACGCAGTATTTT. Encoded protein: CASFRVLRGKTVIGTQYF.

The chain recombines TRBV19 with TRBJ2-5, with D possibly being TRBD2 (6 bases). Gene TRBJ2-7 matches the end of the DNA better, so the J call may be wrong. Germline V lookup: CDR1 LNHDA, CDR2 SQIVND (reference sequence). The length of the CDR3 is 12 residues. The CDR3 protein is CASSAGGGEQYF. CDR3 sequence (DNA): TGTGCCAGTAGTGCCGGGGGAGGCGAGCAGTACTTC.

The chain recombines TRBV4-3 with TRBJ2-7; 10 positions agree with TRBD2. CDR1 is LGHNA, CDR2 YSLEER, per germline. The CDR3 loop spans 15 amino acids. The V gene end was trimmed by 1 base and the J gene end by 3 bases; junction bases not matched to a gene: 3. In DNA, the CDR3 is TGCGCCAGCAGCCAAGGACTAGCGGGCCTCTACGAGCAGTACTTC. Translation: CASSQGLAGLYEQYF.

This rearrangement joins TRBV7-3 to TRBJ2-6, with TRBD2 as a possible D gene (5 bases). The length of the CDR3 is 20 residues. In germline, CDR1 is SGHTA, CDR2 FQGTGA. V was trimmed by 2 bases and J by 0 bases, leaving 20 bases between them. The CDR3 DNA reads as TGTGCCAGCAGCTTATTCCCCCCCCGGGGAACCTTCTCTGGGGCCAACGTCCTGACTTTC. This sequence encodes CASSLFPPRGTFSGANVLTF.

The chain has TRBV3-1 (or the pseudogene TRBV3-2) and TRBJ2-7, with a tentative D call TRBD2 (5 bases). Per the germline V gene, CDR1 is LGHDT and CDR2 is YNNKEL (reference sequence). The V end lost 11 bases, the J end lost 0 bases, and 20 bases lay between the germline ends. This CDR3 region has 15 residues. CDR3 in amino acids: CAPFIPGLSSYEQYF. The CDR3 DNA is TGTGCCCCGTTCATCCCGGGGTTAAGCTCCTACGAGCAGTACTTC.

The chain combines TRBV3-1 (or the pseudogene TRBV3-2) with TRBJ2-7; 7 nucleotides agree with TRBD1. Trimming at V came to 4 bases and at J to 1 base, leaving 4 bases not matched to a gene. The germline gives CDR1 LGHDT, CDR2 YNNKEL (reference sequence). This CDR3 region has 14 residues. CDR3 amino acids: CASSPRGWSYEQYF. The CDR3 DNA sequence: TGTGCCAGCAGCCCCAGGGGGTGGTCCTACGAGCAGTACTTC.

The V gene is TRBV6-5, the J gene TRBJ1-5, with TRBD1 matching over 12 bases. This CDR3 contains 15 residues. Losses at the gene ends were 8 bases for V and 2 bases for J; bases not matched to a gene: 4. From germline, CDR1 is MNHEY and CDR2 SVGAGI. This chain's CDR3 is CASGTGGMGNQPQHF. CDR3 DNA: TGTGCCAGCGGGACAGGGGGCATGGGCAATCAGCCCCAGCATTTT.

The rearrangement links TRBV9 to TRBJ2-3; the D gene is possibly TRBD2 (6 bases). Germline-derived CDR1 and CDR2 are SGDLS and YYNGEE. The V gene lost 4 bases and the J gene lost 1 base, with 13 bases spanning the gap. The CDR3 sequence is 15 residues long. The CDR3, as DNA: TGTGCCAGCAGCACCCTAGCGCAACGCACAGATACGCAGTATTTT. It translates to CASSTLAQRTDTQYF. The full variable domain, in which reference TRBV9 and TRBJ2-3 provide the parts outside the CDR3, is DSGVTQTPKHLITATGQRVTLRCSPRSGDLSVYWYQQSLDQGLQFLIQYYNGEERAKGNILERFSAQQFPDLHSELNLSSLELGDSALYFCASSTLAQRTDTQYFGPGTRLTVL.

The genes are TRBV24-1 and TRBJ2-5; D is ambiguous. The germline V gene encodes CDR1 KGHDR and CDR2 SFDVKD. This CDR3 has 15 residues. Deletions cut 2 bases from V and 2 bases from J, with 11 bases between. The CDR3 coding sequence is TGTGCCACCAGTGATTCCGCTGCCACACAAGAGACCCAGTACTTC. This gives the protein CATSDSAATQETQYF.

This clone was observed at least ten times. The rearrangement links TRBV6-5 to TRBJ2-7, with D perhaps matching TRBD1 (6 bases). Germline loops: CDR1 MNHEY, CDR2 SVGAGI. The CDR3 has 13 amino acids. Trimming removed 6 bases from V and 2 bases from J, with 11 bases in between. For the CDR3, the DNA is TGTGCCAGCAGGGGGACACCGACCTACGAGCAGTACTTC. Its translation is CASRGTPTYEQYF.

The chain employs TRBV5-4 and TRBJ2-1; 9 nucleotides match TRBD1. CDR1 is SGHNT, CDR2 YYREEE, per germline (reference sequence). V lost 4 bases to trimming and J lost 7 bases; unmatched junction nucleotides: 3. The CDR3 covers 13 residues. The CDR3, as DNA: TGTGCCAGCAGCCGGGACAGGGCAAATGAGCAGTTCTTC. It is translated as CASSRDRANEQFF.

The chain combines TRBV4-3 with TRBJ1-1; D unclear. The germline CDR1 and CDR2 sequences are LGHNA and YSLEER. The CDR3 contains 13 residues. Trimming stripped 0 bases from V and 1 base from J, with 3 bases between. The CDR3 protein is CASSQDRNTEAFF. The DNA of the CDR3 is TGCGCCAGCAGCCAAGATAGGAACACTGAAGCTTTCTTT.

The chain uses TRBV6-5 and TRBJ2-1; tentative D call: TRBD1 (6 bases). This CDR3 spans 15 amino acids. The V end lost 7 bases, the J end lost 10 bases, and 23 bases lay between the germline ends. From germline, CDR1 is MNHEY and CDR2 SVGAGI. The CDR3 reads CASMIGSAGEREQFF. The CDR3 coding sequence is TGTGCCAGCATGATCGGTTCGGCAGGGGAGAGGGAGCAGTTCTTC.

The chain has TRBV27 and TRBJ1-5; 7 nucleotides line up with TRBD1. Per germline, CDR1 MNHEY and CDR2 SMNVEV (reference sequence). Losses at the gene ends were 6 bases for V and 9 bases for J; bases not matched to a gene: 11. The CDR3 loop spans 14 amino acids. CDR3 nucleotide sequence: TGTGCCAGCAGGACAGGACAGGTCCAAGGGCCCCAGCATTTT. Protein: CASRTGQVQGPQHF.

This clone was found a few times. The chain is built from TRBV6-2 or TRBV6-3 and TRBJ1-3; no reliable D call. Deletions cut 5 bases from V and 0 bases from J, with 14 bases between. CDR3 size: 16 residues. Germline assignment: CDR1 MNHEY and CDR2 SVGEGT. Here the CDR3 reads CASSRPAGSSGNTIYF. The CDR3 DNA sequence: TGTGCCAGCAGTCGGCCGGCGGGGAGCTCTGGAAACACCATATATTTT.

This clone is a singleton in its sample. Here the CDR3 reads CASSDGTGLSYEQYF. In nucleotides, the CDR3 is TGCGCCAGCAGCGACGGGACGGGACTCTCCTACGAGCAGTACTTC. The chain has TRBV5-1 and TRBJ2-7, with D possibly being TRBD2 (6 bases). The CDR3 contains 15 residues. In germline, CDR1 is SGHRS, CDR2 YFSETQ. V lost 4 bases to trimming and J lost 0 bases, with 14 bases between them.

This clone was picked up one time. The gene calls are TRBV27 and TRBJ2-1; 10 bases map to TRBD2. V lost 4 bases to trimming and J lost 7 bases; unmatched junction nucleotides: 16. CDR3 length: 18 residues. CDR1 MNHEY and CDR2 SMNVEV come from the germline V gene (reference sequence). CDR3 DNA: TGTGCCAGCAGTTCCCTCACGCGTCGAGCGGGAGGGCGGAATGAGCAGTTCTTC. This codes for CASSSLTRRAGGRNEQFF.

This clone was found once. The gene calls are TRBV7-6 and TRBJ1-4, with unresolved D. This CDR3 contains 15 residues. Trimming pared 5 bases from V and 0 bases from J, leaving 10 bases between. CDR1 is SGHVS and CDR2 is FNYEAQ in the germline V gene. This CDR3 reads CASSLGVATNEKLFF. DNA of the CDR3: TGTGCCAGCAGCCTAGGAGTTGCAACTAATGAAAAACTGTTTTTT.

Only one count was recorded for this clone. This chain uses TRBV11-2 with TRBJ2-6; 7 bases fit TRBD1. Germline V gene lookup returns CDR1 SGHAT and CDR2 FQNNGV. This CDR3 comprises 16 residues. With V trimmed by 1 base and J by 1 base, 1 base remained unmatched. CDR3 protein: CASSLARGSGANVLTF. The CDR3 DNA sequence: TGTGCCAGCAGCTTAGCCAGGGGGTCTGGGGCCAACGTCCTGACTTTC.

V gene TRBV30 combines with J gene TRBJ2-1, with 8 bases aligning to TRBD1. V shed 2 bases, J shed 7 bases, and the junction held 4 bases outside the gene matches. The germline V gene encodes CDR1 GTSNPN and CDR2 SVGIG (reference sequence). The CDR3 runs 13 residues. Here the CDR3 reads CAWSLTGGNEQFF. Written as DNA, the CDR3 is TGTGCCTGGAGTCTAACAGGGGGTAATGAGCAGTTCTTC.

This clone was seen a handful of times. The chain carries TRBV28 and TRBJ1-2; TRBD1 might be the D (5 bases). This CDR3 region has 14 residues. The germline V and J ends were trimmed by 2 bases and 3 bases, with 10 bases remaining between them. The germline gives CDR1 MDHEN, CDR2 SYDVKM. The chain's CDR3 is CASSLMGRDYGYTF. The CDR3 region has the DNA TGTGCCAGCAGTTTAATGGGCAGGGACTATGGCTACACCTTC.

The V call is TRBV7-2, the J call TRBJ2-1; D remains ambiguous. V lost 2 bases, J lost 0 bases, and 5 bases lay in between. CDR1 SGHTA and CDR2 FQGNSA come from the germline V gene. The CDR3 is 14 residues long. CDR3 sequence reads: CASSLLGSYNEQFF. For the CDR3, the DNA is TGTGCCAGCAGCTTACTCGGCTCCTACAATGAGCAGTTCTTC.

V gene TRBV5-8 combines with J gene TRBJ1-1; TRBD1 matches at 7 bases. The CDR3 extends over 16 amino acids. The V gene's germline CDR1 is SGHTS and CDR2 YDEGEE. The V gene end was trimmed by 4 bases and the J gene end by 3 bases; junction bases not matched to a gene: 12. The CDR3 coding sequence is TGTGCCAGCAGCGCACCGCATACAGGGGTTGACACTGAAGCTTTCTTT. Residues: CASSAPHTGVDTEAFF.